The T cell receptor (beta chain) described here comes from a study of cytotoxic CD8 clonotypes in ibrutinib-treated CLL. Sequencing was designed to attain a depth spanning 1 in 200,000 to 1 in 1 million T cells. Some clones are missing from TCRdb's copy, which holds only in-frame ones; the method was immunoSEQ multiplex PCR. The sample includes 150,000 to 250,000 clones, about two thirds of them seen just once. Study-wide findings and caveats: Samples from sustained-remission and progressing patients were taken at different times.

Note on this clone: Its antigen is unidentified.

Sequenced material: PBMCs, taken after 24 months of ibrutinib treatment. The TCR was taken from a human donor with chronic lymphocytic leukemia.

The CDR3 sequence: CAWDSGATEAFF. The CDR3 DNA reads as TGTGCATGGGACTCGGGAGCCACTGAAGCTTTCTTT. V gene TRBV30 combines with J gene TRBJ1-1; maybe TRBD1 (5 bases). The germline CDR1 and CDR2 sequences are GTSNPN and SVGIG (reference sequence). The CDR3 runs 12 residues.